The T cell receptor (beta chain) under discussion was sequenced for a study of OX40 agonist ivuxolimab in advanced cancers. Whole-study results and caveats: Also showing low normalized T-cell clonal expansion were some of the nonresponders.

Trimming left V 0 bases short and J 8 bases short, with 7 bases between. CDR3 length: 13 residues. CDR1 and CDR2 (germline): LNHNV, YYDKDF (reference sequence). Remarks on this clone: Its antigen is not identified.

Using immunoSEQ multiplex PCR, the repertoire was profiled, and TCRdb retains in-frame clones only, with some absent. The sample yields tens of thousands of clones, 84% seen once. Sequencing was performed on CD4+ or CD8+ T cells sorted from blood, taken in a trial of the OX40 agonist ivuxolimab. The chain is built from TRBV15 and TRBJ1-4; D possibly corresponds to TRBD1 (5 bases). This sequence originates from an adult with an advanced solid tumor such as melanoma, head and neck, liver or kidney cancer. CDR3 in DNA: TGTGCCACCAGCAGAGATCGGACAGAAAAACTGTTTTTT. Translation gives CATSRDRTEKLFF.